This TCR beta chain was recovered during a study of T cell responses to AZD1222 COVID-19 vaccine. Points on this clone: What it binds is not known.

Findings and caveats of the study: Clonal diversity was possibly underestimated, and the donors were mostly white British, with more females. Regions 160-218 and 743-854 dominated among vaccine-associated CD4 TCRs spanning spike. Just a handful of AZD1222 recipients were seropositive at baseline.

Measured with immunoSEQ multiplex PCR; TCRdb has only the in-frame clones, and not every one. The sample consists of 90,000 to 130,000 clones, roughly 86% of them appearing once. This receptor was obtained from an adult in good health. The sample consisted of peripheral blood, taken on day 0 of AZD1222 vaccination.

In DNA, the CDR3 is TGTGCCACCGATGGGGTGGGGTATAGCAATCAGCCCCAGCATTTT. Its protein is CATDGVGYSNQPQHF. V gene TRBV9 combines with J gene TRBJ1-5; the D is unclear. Germline-derived CDR1 and CDR2 are SGDLS and YYNGEE. Trimming stripped 9 bases from V and 0 bases from J, with 16 bases between. This CDR3 comprises 15 residues.